The TCR beta chain under discussion was sequenced for a study of cytomegalovirus exposure and HLA in healthy donors. Overall study findings and caveats: What a later analysis showed was that several of the most significant clusters appeared linked to common viral pathogens. When analyzed later, the rates of TCR association showed variation by HLA locus, with DRB1 the most and HLA-C the fewest.

PCR employed 60 Vbeta and 13 Jbeta primers. Assay: immunoSEQ multiplex PCR; the TCRdb copy retains only in-frame clones and omits some. The sample gives roughly 120,000 clones, roughly 80% of which show up once; 4.9% is in the top ten. This clone was detected a few times. Its antigen is not identified. This cohort consisted of healthy bone marrow donors. Trimming cost V 3 bases and J 0 bases, with 15 bases left between them. Germline values: CDR1 SGHAT, CDR2 FQNNGV. The CDR3 consists of 17 residues. The receptor was isolated from a man aged 50 to 59 in good health and CMV-seropositive. The V gene is TRBV11-2, the J gene TRBJ1-5, with a weak D call TRBD1 (5 bases). Material for sequencing was PBMCs. As DNA, the CDR3 is TGTGCCAGCAGCTTGGTAGGTAGGGGTCATAGCAATCAGCCCCAGCATTTT. Its translation: CASSLVGRGHSNQPQHF.